The rows below give T cell receptor beta chains drawn from one sample of a study of shared clonotypes between healthy human individuals. TCRdb keeps only in-frame clones here, not all; method: immunoSEQ multiplex PCR. The sample lists millions of clones; around 90% were seen once. Source material: naive CD4+ T cells sorted from blood. Every receptor here comes from a man between 18 and 35 years old in good health. The CDR3 runs from the conserved cysteine through the conserved F or W. The D gene is left open where the match is weak. Not every row has a clone size; where given, it reads once, few, many or a size class.

size,V,D,J,DNA,CDR3
once,TRBV4-3,TRBD2,TRBJ2-5,TGCGCCAGCAGCCAAGACCTCGGGGTAGCGGGATTGACCCAGTACTTC,CASSQDLGVAGLTQYF
NA,TRBV7-6,NA,TRBJ1-1,TGTGCCAGCAGCTTAGTTCCAGGCGGTAACACTGAAGCTTTCTTT,CASSLVPGGNTEAFF
NA,TRBV9,TRBD1,TRBJ1-2,TGTGCCAGCAGCGTACGACAGGGGGCAGGGGCCGGTGGCTACACCTTC,CASSVRQGAGAGGYTF
NA,TRBV7-6,TRBD2,TRBJ2-1,TGTGCCAGCAGCTTATACCGGACTAGCGGGAACAATGAGCAGTTCTTC,CASSLYRTSGNNEQFF
NA,TRBV5-6,NA,TRBJ1-3,TGTGCCAGCAGCTTGTCTGGAAACACCATATATTTT,CASSLSGNTIYF
NA,TRBV30,NA,TRBJ1-3,TGTGCCTGGAGTCGAGAGACAGGTCCTGGAAACACCATATATTTT,CAWSRETGPGNTIYF
NA,TRBV21-1,NA,TRBJ2-7,TGTGCCAGCAGCAAAGTTCCCGGTTCTAGGTACGAGCAGTACTTC,CASSKVPGSRYEQYF
NA,TRBV7-9,NA,TRBJ2-7,TGTGCCAGCAGTTCCTTCCGGGGGCAGTCCTACGAGCAGTACTTC,CASSSFRGQSYEQYF
NA,TRBV5-1,NA,TRBJ2-2,TGCGCCAGCAATATGGGAGCCCAACCCGGGGAGCTGTTTTTT,CASNMGAQPGELFF
NA,TRBV12-5,NA,TRBJ1-5,TGTGCTAGTGGTTTGGTTACCGGGAGGGAGGCGGTCAATCAGCCCCAGCATTTT,CASGLVTGREAVNQPQHF
NA,TRBV7-2,TRBD1,TRBJ2-7,TGTGCCAGCAGCTTCGGGACAGGGGTCAACGAGCAGTACTTC,CASSFGTGVNEQYF
few,TRBV5-1,TRBD2,TRBJ2-2,TGCGCCAGCAGCTTTAGCGGGAGAGCGACCACCGGGGAGCTGTTTTTT,CASSFSGRATTGELFF
NA,TRBV11-2,NA,TRBJ1-1,TGTGCCAGCAGCTTAACGGGGGGGGAAGCTTTCTTT,CASSLTGGEAFF